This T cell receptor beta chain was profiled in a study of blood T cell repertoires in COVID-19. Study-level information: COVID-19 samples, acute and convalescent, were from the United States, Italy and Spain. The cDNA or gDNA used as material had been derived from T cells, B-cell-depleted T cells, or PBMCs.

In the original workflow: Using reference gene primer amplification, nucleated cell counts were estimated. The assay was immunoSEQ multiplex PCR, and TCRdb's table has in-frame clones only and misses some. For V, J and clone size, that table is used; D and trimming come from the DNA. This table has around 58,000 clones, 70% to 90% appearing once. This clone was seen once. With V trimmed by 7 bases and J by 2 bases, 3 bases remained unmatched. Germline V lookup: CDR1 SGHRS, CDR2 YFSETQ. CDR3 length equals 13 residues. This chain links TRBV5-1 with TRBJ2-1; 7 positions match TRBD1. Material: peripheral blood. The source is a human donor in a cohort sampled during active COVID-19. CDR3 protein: CASSGTAYNEQFF. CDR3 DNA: TGCGCCAGCTCCGGGACAGCCTACAATGAGCAGTTCTTC.